The T cell receptor (beta chain) described here comes from a study of long-term antiretroviral therapy in people with HIV. Overall study findings and caveats: Repertoires from HIV showed CDR3 length ranges narrower than those of controls. The study collected blood between about 2003 and 2017, possibly under older ART regimens.

V was cut by 7 bases and J by 5 bases, with 8 bases left in between. The CDR3 has 11 residues. CDR1 is MDHEN, CDR2 SYDVKM, per germline. This clone occurred once. As yet, its antigen is unknown. A minimum of one pre-ART and two post-ART PBMC samples existed for each donor. Assay version v3.0 of immunoSEQ was used, and it was run at survey level. Using immunoSEQ multiplex PCR, the repertoire was profiled, and TCRdb retains in-frame clones only, with some absent. Of roughly 40,000 clones listed, around 85% were seen once; the top ten hold around 4%. The receptor comes from a woman aged 50 to 60 with HIV. The sample consisted of unsorted PBMCs, taken 1.2 years after starting antiretroviral therapy. This chain joins TRBV28 and TRBJ2-5; D might be TRBD1 (6 bases). CDR3 nucleotides: TGTGCCAGCACGAGGGGGGAGACCCAGTACTTC. It translates to CASTRGETQYF.